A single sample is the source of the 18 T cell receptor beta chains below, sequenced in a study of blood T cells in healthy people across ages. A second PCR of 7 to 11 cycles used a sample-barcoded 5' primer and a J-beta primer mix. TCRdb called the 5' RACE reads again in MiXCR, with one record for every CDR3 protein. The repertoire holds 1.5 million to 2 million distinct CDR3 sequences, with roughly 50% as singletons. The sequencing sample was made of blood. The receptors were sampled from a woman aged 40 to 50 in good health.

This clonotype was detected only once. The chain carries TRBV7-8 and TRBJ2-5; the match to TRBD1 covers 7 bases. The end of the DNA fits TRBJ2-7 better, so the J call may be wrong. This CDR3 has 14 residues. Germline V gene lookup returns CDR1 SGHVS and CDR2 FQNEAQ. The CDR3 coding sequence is TGTGCCAGCAGCTTAGAACAGGGGATTTCCGAGCAGTACTTC. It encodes CASSLEQGISEQYF.

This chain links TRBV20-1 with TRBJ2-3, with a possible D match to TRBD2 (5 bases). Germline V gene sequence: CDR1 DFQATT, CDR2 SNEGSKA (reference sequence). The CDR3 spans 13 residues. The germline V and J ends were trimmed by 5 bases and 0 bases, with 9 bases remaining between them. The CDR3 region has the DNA TGCAGTGCTCCAGACTATAGCACAGATACGCAGTATTTT. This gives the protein CSAPDYSTDTQYF.

The CDR3 is CASSRGQAGYEQYF. For the CDR3, the DNA is TGTGCCAGCAGCCGGGGACAGGCGGGCTACGAGCAGTACTTC. The chain couples TRBV7-9 to TRBJ2-7, with TRBD1 matching over 8 bases. Germline V CDR1 and CDR2: SEHNR, FQNEAQ (reference sequence). The CDR3 is 14 amino acids. V dropped 5 bases and J dropped 3; count of bases not matched to a gene: 6.

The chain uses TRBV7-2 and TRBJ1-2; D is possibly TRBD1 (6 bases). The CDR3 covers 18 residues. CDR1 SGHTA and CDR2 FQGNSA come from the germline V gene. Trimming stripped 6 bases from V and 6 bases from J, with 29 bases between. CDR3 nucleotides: TGTGCCAGCAGTGGGGGGGGGACGACAGGTCGAATTACTAATGGCTACACCTTC. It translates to CASSGGGTTGRITNGYTF. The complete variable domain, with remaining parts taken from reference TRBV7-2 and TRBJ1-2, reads GAGVSQSPSNKVTEKGKDVELRCDPISGHTALYWYRQSLGQGLEFLIYFQGNSAPDKSGLPSDRFSAERTGGSVSTLTIQRTQQEDSAVYLCASSGGGTTGRITNGYTFGSGTRLTVV.

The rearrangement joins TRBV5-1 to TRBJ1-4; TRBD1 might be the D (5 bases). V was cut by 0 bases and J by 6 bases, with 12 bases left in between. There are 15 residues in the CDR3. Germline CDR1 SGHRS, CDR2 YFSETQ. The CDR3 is CASSLVGGLYEKLFF. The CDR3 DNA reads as TGCGCCAGCAGCTTGGTCGGGGGATTGTATGAAAAACTGTTTTTT.

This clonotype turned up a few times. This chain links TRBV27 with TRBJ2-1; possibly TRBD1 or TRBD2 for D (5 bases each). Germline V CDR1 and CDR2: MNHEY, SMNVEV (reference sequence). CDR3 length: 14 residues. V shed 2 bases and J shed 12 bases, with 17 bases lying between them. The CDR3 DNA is TGTGCCAGCAGTTTAAGGGACCACGGTAGGGTGCAGTTCTTC. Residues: CASSLRDHGRVQFF.

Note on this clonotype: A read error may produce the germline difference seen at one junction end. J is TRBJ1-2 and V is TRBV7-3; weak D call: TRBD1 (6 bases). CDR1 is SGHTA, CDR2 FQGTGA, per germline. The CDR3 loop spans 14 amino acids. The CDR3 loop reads CASSVTGTSYGYTF. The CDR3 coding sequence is TGTGCCAGCAGCGTAACAGGGACCTCCTATGGCTACACCTTC.

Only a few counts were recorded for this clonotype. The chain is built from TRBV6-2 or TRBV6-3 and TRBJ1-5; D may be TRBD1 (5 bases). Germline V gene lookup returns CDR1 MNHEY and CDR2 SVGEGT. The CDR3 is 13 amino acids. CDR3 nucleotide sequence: TGTGCGAGCCGGGGGACTAGCAATCAGCCCCAGCATTTT. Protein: CASRGTSNQPQHF.

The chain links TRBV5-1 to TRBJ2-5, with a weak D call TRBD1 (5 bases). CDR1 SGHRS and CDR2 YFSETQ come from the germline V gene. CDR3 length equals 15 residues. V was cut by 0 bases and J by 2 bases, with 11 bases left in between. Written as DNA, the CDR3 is TGCGCCAGCAGCTTGGCTACCAGGGAACAAGAGACCCAGTACTTC. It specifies CASSLATREQETQYF. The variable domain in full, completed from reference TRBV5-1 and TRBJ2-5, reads KAGVTQTPRYLIKTRGQQVTLSCSPISGHRSVSWYQQTPGQGLQFLFEYFSETQRNKGNFPGRFSGRQFSNSRSEMNVSTLELGDSALYLCASSLATREQETQYFGPGTRLLVL.

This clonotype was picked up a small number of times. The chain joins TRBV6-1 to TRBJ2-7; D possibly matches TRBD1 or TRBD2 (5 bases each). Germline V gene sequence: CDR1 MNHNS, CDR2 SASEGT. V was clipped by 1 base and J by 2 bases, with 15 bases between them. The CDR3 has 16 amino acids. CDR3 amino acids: CASSEEMGTVPYEQYF. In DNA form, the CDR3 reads TGTGCCAGCAGTGAAGAAATGGGGACCGTTCCCTACGAGCAGTACTTC.

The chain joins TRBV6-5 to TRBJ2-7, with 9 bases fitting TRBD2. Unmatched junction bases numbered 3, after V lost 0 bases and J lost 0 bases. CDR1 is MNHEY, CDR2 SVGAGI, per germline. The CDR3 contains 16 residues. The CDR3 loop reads CASSYSASGASYEQYF. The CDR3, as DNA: TGTGCCAGCAGTTACTCCGCTAGCGGGGCCTCCTACGAGCAGTACTTC.

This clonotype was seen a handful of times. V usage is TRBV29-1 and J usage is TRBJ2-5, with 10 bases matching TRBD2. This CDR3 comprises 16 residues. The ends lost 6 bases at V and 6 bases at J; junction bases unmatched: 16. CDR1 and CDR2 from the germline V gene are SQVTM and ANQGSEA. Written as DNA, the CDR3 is TGCAGCGTCCTAGGTGGGACAGCGGGGGGGCAAAAGACCCAGTACTTC. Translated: CSVLGGTAGGQKTQYF.

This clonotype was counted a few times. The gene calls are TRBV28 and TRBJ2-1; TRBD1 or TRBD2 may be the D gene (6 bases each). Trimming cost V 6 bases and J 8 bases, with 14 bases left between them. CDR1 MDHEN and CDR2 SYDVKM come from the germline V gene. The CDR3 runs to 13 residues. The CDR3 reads CASSADRRDEQFF. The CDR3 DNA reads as TGTGCCAGCAGCGCCGACAGGAGGGATGAGCAGTTCTTC.

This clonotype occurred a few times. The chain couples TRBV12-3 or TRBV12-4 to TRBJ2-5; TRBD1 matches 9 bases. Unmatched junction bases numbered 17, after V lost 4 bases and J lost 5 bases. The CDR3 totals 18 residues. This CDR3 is CASSSLNRGLSYLETQYF. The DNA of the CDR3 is TGTGCCAGCAGTTCCCTTAACAGGGGGCTCTCGTACCTTGAGACCCAGTACTTC.

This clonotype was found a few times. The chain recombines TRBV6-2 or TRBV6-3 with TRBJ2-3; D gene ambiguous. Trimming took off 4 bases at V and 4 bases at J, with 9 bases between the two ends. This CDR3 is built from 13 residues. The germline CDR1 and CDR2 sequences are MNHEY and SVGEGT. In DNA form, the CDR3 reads TGTGCCAGCAGTTTTCCCCTCGCAGATACGCAGTATTTT. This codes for CASSFPLADTQYF.

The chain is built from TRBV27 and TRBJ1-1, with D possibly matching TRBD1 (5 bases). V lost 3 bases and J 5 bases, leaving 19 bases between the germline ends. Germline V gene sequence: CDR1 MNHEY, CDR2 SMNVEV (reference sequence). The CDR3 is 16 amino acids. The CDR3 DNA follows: TGTGCCAGCAGTTTTAACAGTGTTGGGTGGACAACTGAAGCTTTCTTT. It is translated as CASSFNSVGWTTEAFF.

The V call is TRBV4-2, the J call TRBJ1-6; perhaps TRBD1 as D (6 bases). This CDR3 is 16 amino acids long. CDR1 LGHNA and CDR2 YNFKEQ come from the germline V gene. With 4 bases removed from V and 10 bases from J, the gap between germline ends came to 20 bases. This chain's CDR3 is CASSLTWDMEGSPLHF. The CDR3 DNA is TGTGCCAGCAGCCTCACTTGGGACATGGAAGGCTCACCCCTCCACTTT.

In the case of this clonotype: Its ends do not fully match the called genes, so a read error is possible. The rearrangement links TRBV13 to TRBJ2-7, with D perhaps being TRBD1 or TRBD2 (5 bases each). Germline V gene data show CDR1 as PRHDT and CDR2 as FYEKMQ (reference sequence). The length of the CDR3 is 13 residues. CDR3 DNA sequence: TGTGCCAGCTCGGCAGGGAGTGCCTACGGGCAGTACTTC. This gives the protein CASSAGSAYGQYF.